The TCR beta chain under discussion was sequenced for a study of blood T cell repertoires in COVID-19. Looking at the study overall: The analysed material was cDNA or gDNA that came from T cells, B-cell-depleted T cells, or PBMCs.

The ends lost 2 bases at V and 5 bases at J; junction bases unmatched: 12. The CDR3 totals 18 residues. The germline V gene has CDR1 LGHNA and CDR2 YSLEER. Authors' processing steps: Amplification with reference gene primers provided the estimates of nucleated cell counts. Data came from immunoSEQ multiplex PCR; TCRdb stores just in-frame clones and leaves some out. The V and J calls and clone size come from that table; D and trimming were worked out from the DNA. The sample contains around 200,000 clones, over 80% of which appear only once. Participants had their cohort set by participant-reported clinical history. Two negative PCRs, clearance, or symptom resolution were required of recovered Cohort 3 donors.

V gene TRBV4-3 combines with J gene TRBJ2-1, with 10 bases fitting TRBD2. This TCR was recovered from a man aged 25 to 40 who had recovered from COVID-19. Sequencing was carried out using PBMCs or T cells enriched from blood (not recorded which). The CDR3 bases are TGCGCCAGCAGCCAACTAGCGGGAGTGGATTTGGGACACAATGAGCAGTTCTTC. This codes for CASSQLAGVDLGHNEQFF.